These T cell receptor beta chains were read from a single sample in a study of regulatory dendritic cells for organ transplantation. Some clones are missing from TCRdb's copy, which holds only in-frame ones; the method was immunoSEQ multiplex PCR. This table has 15,000 to 20,000 clones, 70% to 80% appearing once. Antigen specificity for these receptors is unknown. The sample comprised memory CD4+ T cells from blood cultured with regulatory dendritic cells. The receptors originated from a human donor in good health. Each CDR3 is given with its conserved first and last residue. The D gene is left open where the match is weak. Expanded clones are given a class, and other clones once, few, many or no size at all.

TRBV10-3	TRBJ1-2	NA	NA	CAISELSGNYGYTF	TGTGCCATCAGTGAGCTCTCTGGGAACTATGGCTACACCTTC
TRBV7-3	TRBJ2-5	TRBD1	NA	CASSRTGGRETQYF	TGTGCCAGCAGCCGTACAGGGGGGCGGGAGACCCAGTACTTC
TRBV6-5	TRBJ2-7	NA	NA	CASSSSSGGSYEQYF	TGTGCCAGCAGCTCCTCCTCCGGAGGCTCCTACGAGCAGTACTTC
TRBV9	TRBJ2-3	TRBD2	once	CASSVVSRGAIATQYF	TGTGCCAGCAGCGTAGTGTCGCGGGGGGCCATCGCTACGCAGTATTTT
TRBV21-1	TRBJ1-2	NA	NA	CASSKVGGPPGRGYTF	TGTGCCAGCAGCAAAGTAGGGGGGCCCCCCGGGAGGGGCTACACCTTC
TRBV4-2	TRBJ2-1	NA	NA	CASSQDEGGNSYNEQFF	TGTGCCAGCAGCCAAGATGAAGGCGGGAATTCCTACAATGAGCAGTTCTTC
TRBV7-2	TRBJ2-5	TRBD2	NA	CASRPTGGPVETQYF	TGTGCCAGCAGACCAACGGGGGGGCCCGTAGAGACCCAGTACTTC
TRBV7-2	TRBJ2-7	TRBD2	few	CASSSSGGKQYEQYF	TGTGCCAGCAGTTCGAGCGGGGGGAAGCAATACGAGCAGTACTTC
TRBV7-3	TRBJ1-1	NA	few	CASSPFRNTEAFF	TGTGCCAGCAGTCCGTTCCGGAACACTGAAGCTTTCTTT
TRBV6-5	TRBJ2-1	NA	few	CASRQQSSYNEQFF	TGTGCCAGCAGGCAACAGAGCTCCTACAATGAGCAGTTCTTC
TRBV14	TRBJ2-3	NA	NA	CASSQDVGDTQYF	TGTGCCAGCAGCCAAGATGTCGGGGATACGCAGTATTTT
TRBV6-1	TRBJ2-3	NA	NA	CAIARGGADTQYF	TGTGCCATTGCCCGGGGTGGCGCAGATACGCAGTATTTT
TRBV16	TRBJ2-5	NA	NA	CASSRPNSAKGETQYF	TGTGCCAGCAGCCGACCCAACAGCGCTAAGGGAGAGACCCAGTACTTC
TRBV13	TRBJ2-5	NA	NA	CASSLGGRDEKTQYF	TGTGCCAGCAGCTTAGGTGGCAGGGATGAAAAGACCCAGTACTTC
TRBV2	TRBJ2-3	NA	NA	CASNGGTDTQYF	TGTGCCAGCAACGGGGGCACAGATACGCAGTATTTT
TRBV7-2	TRBJ2-1	NA	few	CASSLVGSYNEQFF	TGTGCCAGCAGCTTAGTGGGCAGTTACAATGAGCAGTTCTTC
TRBV30	TRBJ2-6	NA	medium-sized	CAWTLGPASGANVLTF	TGTGCCTGGACCCTCGGTCCCGCCTCTGGGGCCAACGTCCTGACTTTC
TRBV2	TRBJ1-2	NA	NA	CASSGQGLGGYTF	TGTGCCAGCAGTGGCCAGGGCTTAGGCGGCTACACCTTC
TRBV12-5	TRBJ2-5	NA	NA	CASGLPGPVGETQYF	TGTGCTAGTGGTTTGCCCGGCCCGGTCGGGGAGACCCAGTACTTC
TRBV28	TRBJ1-1	TRBD1	NA	CASSLRDSLMNTEAFF	TGTGCCAGCAGTTTGCGGGACAGCCTCATGAACACTGAAGCTTTCTTT
TRBV9	TRBJ1-1	NA	few	CASSVASDVGNTEAFF	TGTGCCAGCAGCGTAGCTTCGGACGTGGGGAACACTGAAGCTTTCTTT
TRBV15	TRBJ2-1	TRBD1	NA	CATNQGANEQFF	TGTGCCACCAATCAGGGGGCCAATGAGCAGTTCTTC
TRBV5-5	TRBJ2-7	NA	few	CASSLDEAGYEQYF	TGTGCCAGCAGCTTGGATGAAGCCGGTTACGAGCAGTACTTC
TRBV15	TRBJ1-1	TRBD1	NA	CATSREGTGGFEAFF	TGTGCCACCAGCAGGGAGGGGACAGGGGGTTTTGAAGCTTTCTTT
TRBV18	TRBJ2-7	TRBD2	NA	CASSQQSSGGLEQYF	TGTGCCAGCTCCCAACAATCTAGCGGGGGCTTGGAGCAGTACTTC
TRBV2	TRBJ2-7	NA	few	CASSQAPYEQYF	TGTGCCAGCAGCCAGGCTCCCTACGAGCAGTACTTC
TRBV6-1	TRBJ1-1	TRBD1	once	CASSAVGGLTEAFF	TGTGCCAGCAGTGCGGTAGGGGGCCTCACTGAAGCTTTCTTT
TRBV5-8	TRBJ2-1	TRBD2	once	CAGGLAGLTSYNEQFF	TGTGCCGGGGGACTAGCGGGGCTGACCTCCTACAATGAGCAGTTCTTC
TRBV4-2	TRBJ1-2	NA	NA	CASSHWGAGYTF	TGTGCCAGCAGCCATTGGGGGGCCGGCTACACCTTC
TRBV5-6	TRBJ1-1	NA	NA	CASSLANVRVAAFF	TGTGCCAGCAGCTTGGCCAATGTCAGGGTGGCGGCTTTCTTT
TRBV19	TRBJ2-7	TRBD2	NA	CASSPRVVAGARFQQQYF	TGTGCCAGTAGTCCCCGGGTGGTAGCGGGGGCCAGATTTCAACAGCAGTACTTC
TRBV9	TRBJ2-3	TRBD2	NA	CASSETSGRIDTQYF	TGTGCCAGCAGCGAAACTAGCGGGAGGATAGATACGCAGTATTTT
TRBV18	TRBJ2-3	NA	NA	CASSRRQDRTDTQYF	TGTGCCAGCTCGCGTCGACAGGACCGCACAGATACGCAGTATTTT
TRBV2	TRBJ2-7	NA	NA	CASSGGGRNSYEQYF	TGTGCCAGCAGTGGCGGTGGGAGGAACTCCTACGAGCAGTACTTC
TRBV6-1	TRBJ2-5	TRBD1	NA	CASSSRGTGQETQYF	TGTGCCAGCAGTTCCCGCGGGACAGGGCAAGAGACCCAGTACTTC